These 13 T cell receptor beta chains were sequenced from one sample in a study of vaccination and CD4 T cells after COVID-19. Sequenced with the Oncomine TCR Beta short-read assay was DNA taken from cultured CD4+ T cells. TCRdb fed the PCR reads into MiXCR, producing one record per CDR3 protein. The table lists roughly 11,000 distinct CDR3 sequences, around 50% of them singletons, with about 30% in the top ten. Sample treatment: roughly ten-day PBMC culture with coronavirus spike peptide pools or control peptides (ViraFEST assay). No cognate antigen is known for these TCRs. Sequenced sample: CD4+ T cells from blood, cultured in vitro. Source of these receptors: a human donor who had recovered from COVID-19.

This clonotype was seen a few times. The chain uses TRBV27 and TRBJ1-4; TRBD1 is a possible D gene (5 bases). This CDR3 comprises 15 residues. Germline loops: CDR1 MNHEY, CDR2 SMNVEV (reference sequence). Deletions cut 2 bases from V and 7 bases from J, with 14 bases between. CDR3 amino acids: CASSLGTRPVEKLFF. For the CDR3, the DNA is TGTGCCAGCAGTTTAGGGACTCGCCCCGTTGAAAAACTGTTTTTT. Using reference TRBV27 and TRBJ1-4 for the parts outside the CDR3, the full variable domain is EAQVTQNPRYLITVTGKKLTVTCSQNMNHEYMSWYRQDPGLGLRQIYYSMNVEVTDKGDVPEGYKVSRKEKRNFPLILESPSPNQTSLYFCASSLGTRPVEKLFFGSGTQLSVL.

This clonotype came up once. This rearrangement joins TRBV6-5 to TRBJ1-1; 10 bases are shared with TRBD1. CDR1 is MNHEY, CDR2 SVGAGI, per germline. V was clipped by 4 bases and J by 3 bases; unmatched bases: 8. The CDR3 spans 16 residues. CDR3 region: CASSSPPGQGHTEAFF. The CDR3 region has the DNA TGTGCCAGCAGTTCTCCCCCGGGACAGGGGCACACTGAAGCTTTCTTT.

The V call is TRBV7-9, the J call TRBJ1-1; D gene uncertain. In germline, CDR1 is SEHNR, CDR2 FQNEAQ (reference sequence). This CDR3 comprises 13 residues. V dropped 5 bases and J dropped 7 bases, with 14 bases sitting between them. CDR3 protein: CASSVRWEGEAFF. CDR3 nucleotide sequence: TGTGCCAGCAGCGTACGCTGGGAAGGTGAAGCTTTCTTT.

The V call is TRBV5-1, the J call TRBJ1-2; 10 bases match TRBD1. V was clipped by 4 bases and J by 7 bases; unmatched bases: 7. There are 14 residues in the CDR3. Germline V gene sequence: CDR1 SGHRS, CDR2 YFSETQ. The CDR3 DNA sequence: TGCGCCAGCAGCGTTGGGGACAGGGGCGGTGGCTACACCTTC. This translates into CASSVGDRGGGYTF.

This chain links TRBV27 with TRBJ1-5, with D unresolved. The CDR3 sequence is 19 residues long. From germline, CDR1 is MNHEY and CDR2 SMNVEV (reference sequence). The ends were cut back, 7 bases at V and 0 bases at J, with 25 bases in the middle. The CDR3 DNA sequence: TGTGCCAGCACCCAAATCCGCGGCAGGCTGGATAATAGCAATCAGCCCCAGCATTTT. As protein: CASTQIRGRLDNSNQPQHF.

The chain uses TRBV19 and TRBJ1-5; D might be TRBD1 (5 bases). In germline, CDR1 is LNHDA, CDR2 SQIVND (reference sequence). This CDR3 is 13 amino acids long. V lost 7 bases, J lost 4 bases, and 11 bases lay in between. CDR3 nucleotide sequence: TGTGCCAGTACTCTGGGGGGGAATCAGCCCCAGCATTTT. This sequence encodes CASTLGGNQPQHF.

The genes are TRBV27 and TRBJ2-1; possible D gene TRBD1, 5 bases. In germline, CDR1 is MNHEY, CDR2 SMNVEV (reference sequence). This CDR3 is 17 amino acids long. Deletions cut 5 bases from V and 15 bases from J, with 32 bases between. In DNA, the CDR3 is TGTGCCAGCAGTCCACGGAGCCCCAAGGACGAAAGGGGTCTGCCGTTCTTC. Its translation: CASSPRSPKDERGLPFF.

CDR3 residues: CASSLQGGDGYTF. As DNA, the CDR3 is TGTGCCAGCAGCTTGCAGGGCGGCGATGGCTACACCTTC. This rearrangement joins TRBV11-3 to TRBJ1-2, with D tentatively TRBD1 (5 bases). Trimming took off 3 bases at V and 6 bases at J, with 11 bases between the two ends. Per germline, CDR1 SGHNT and CDR2 YENEEA. This CDR3 has 13 residues. The complete variable domain, with remaining parts taken from reference TRBV11-3 and TRBJ1-2, reads EAGVVQSPRYKIIEKKQPVAFWCNPISGHNTLYWYLQNLGQGPELLIRYENEEAVDDSQLPKDRFSAERLKGVDSTLKIQPAELGDSAVYLCASSLQGGDGYTFGSGTRLTVV.

The V and J genes are TRBV6-2 or TRBV6-3 and TRBJ2-7, with D perhaps matching TRBD2 (5 bases). The V gene lost 7 bases and the J gene lost 5 bases, with 15 bases spanning the gap. Germline lookup yields CDR1 MNHEY and CDR2 SVGEGT. This CDR3 spans 13 amino acids. The CDR3 DNA reads as TGTGCCAGCAACCCAACTAGTTCCCACGAGCAGTACTTC. Amino acid sequence: CASNPTSSHEQYF.

The J gene is TRBJ1-3, the V gene TRBV12-3 or TRBV12-4, with 8 nucleotides matching TRBD1. The CDR3 is 15 residues long. The junction had 7 bases not matched to a gene; V was cut back by 7 bases and J by 2 bases. As DNA, the CDR3 is TGTGCCAGCACCCCGGACAGGGCCACTGGAAACACCATATATTTT. Translated: CASTPDRATGNTIYF.

The rearrangement links TRBV20-1 to TRBJ2-2; 11 bases map to TRBD1. J was trimmed by 6 bases and V by 1 base; bases with no gene match: 4. The CDR3 has 15 residues. CDR1 and CDR2 (germline): DFQATT, SNEGSKA (reference sequence). In nucleotides, the CDR3 is TGCAGTGCTAGAGCTGGGACAGGGGGGTCCGGGGAGCTGTTTTTT. Its protein product is CSARAGTGGSGELFF.

The rearrangement joins TRBV4-1 to TRBJ1-5; the D gene is possibly TRBD1 (6 bases). The CDR3 has 16 amino acids. The germline CDR1 and CDR2 sequences are MGHRA and YSYEKL. V was shortened by 3 bases and J by 1 base, with 13 bases between the two germline ends. The CDR3 region has the DNA TGCGCCAGCAGCCAGCAGTTGGGGGCCAGCAATCAGCCCCAGCATTTT. This sequence encodes CASSQQLGASNQPQHF.

This chain links TRBV10-3 with TRBJ2-5; 9 bases are shared with TRBD1. This CDR3 has 13 amino acids. Germline lookup yields CDR1 ENHRY and CDR2 SYGVKD. V lost 8 bases to trimming and J lost 3 bases; unmatched junction nucleotides: 4. The CDR3 DNA follows: TGTGCCATCCGTACAGGGGGCGAAGAGACCCAGTACTTC. This translates into CAIRTGGEETQYF.